This T cell receptor (beta chain) was captured in a study of blood T cell repertoires in COVID-19. Study information: In each case, the material was cDNA or gDNA derived from T cells, B-cell-depleted T cells, or PBMCs.

This CDR3 region has 19 residues. Germline CDR1 reads LNHDA; CDR2 reads SQIVND (reference sequence). With 6 bases removed from V and 2 bases from J, the gap between germline ends came to 26 bases. Patients in Seattle were enrolled during active infection, then followed longitudinally. Authors' data handling: Amplification of reference gene primers was used by the study to estimate nucleated cell counts. TCRdb's table, derived via immunoSEQ multiplex PCR, lists solely in-frame clones and lacks some. That table furnishes V, J and clone size, whereas the DNA furnished D and trimming. This sample yields 300,000 to 350,000 clones, of which more than 80% are seen a single time; about 6.8% belongs to the top ten.

Sequencing was done on a sample of peripheral blood. This sequence joins TRBV19 and TRBJ1-3; D is perhaps TRBD1 (6 bases). This clonotype originated in a woman aged 25-40 years with COVID-19, enrolled during active disease. CDR3 protein: CASSQKGVRWMDAGNTIYF. As DNA, the CDR3 is TGTGCCAGTAGCCAAAAGGGGGTCAGATGGATGGATGCTGGAAACACCATATATTTT.